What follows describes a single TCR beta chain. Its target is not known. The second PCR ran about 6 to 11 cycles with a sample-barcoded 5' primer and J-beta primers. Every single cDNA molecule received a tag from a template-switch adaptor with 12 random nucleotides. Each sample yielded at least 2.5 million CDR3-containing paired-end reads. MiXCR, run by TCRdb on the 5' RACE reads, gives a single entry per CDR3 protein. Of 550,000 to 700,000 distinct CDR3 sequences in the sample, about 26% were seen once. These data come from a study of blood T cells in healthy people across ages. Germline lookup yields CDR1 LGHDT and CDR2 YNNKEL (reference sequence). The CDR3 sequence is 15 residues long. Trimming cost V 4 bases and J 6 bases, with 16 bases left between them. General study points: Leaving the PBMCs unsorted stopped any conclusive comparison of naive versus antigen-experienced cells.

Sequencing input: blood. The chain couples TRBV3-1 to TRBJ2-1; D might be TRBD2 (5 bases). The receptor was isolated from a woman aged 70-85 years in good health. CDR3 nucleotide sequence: TGTGCCAGCAGCCCTCTAGCAGCAGCTCCCAATGAGCAGTTCTTC. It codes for CASSPLAAAPNEQFF.